Below, 31 T cell receptor beta chains from the same sample are listed, as sequenced in a study of blood T cell repertoires in COVID-19. Using immunoSEQ multiplex PCR, the repertoire was profiled, and TCRdb retains in-frame clones only, with some absent. The profile covers about 120,000 clones, with around 88% appearing a single time and 15% to 20% taken by the ten largest. Sequences were obtained from peripheral blood. Source of these receptors: a human donor with acute or convalescent COVID-19. The donor label of this sample is uncertain.

This rearrangement joins TRBV13 to TRBJ2-3; D may be TRBD1 (8 bases). Germline CDR1 reads PRHDT; CDR2 reads FYEKMQ (reference sequence). The V end lost 4 bases, the J end lost 3 bases, and 23 bases lay between the germline ends. CDR3 length: 18 amino acids. The CDR3 sequence: CASSYPIAGGTGTDTQYF. The DNA for the CDR3 is TGTGCCAGCAGCTACCCAATAGCCGGGGGGACAGGAACAGATACGCAGTATTTT.

V is TRBV18 and J is TRBJ2-1; 7 bases are a match to TRBD1. This CDR3 has 12 residues. Per germline, CDR1 KGHSH and CDR2 LQKENI. The trim removed 6 bases at V and 12 bases at J, leaving 8 bases unmatched. The CDR3 here is CASSPDRVPQFF. CDR3 DNA: TGTGCCAGCTCGCCCGACAGGGTACCGCAGTTCTTC. The variable domain in full, with the rest retrieved from reference TRBV18 and TRBJ2-1, is NAGVMQNPRHLVRRRGQEARLRCSPMKGHSHVYWYRQLPEEGLKFMVYLQKENIIDESGMPKERFSAEFPKEGPSILRIQQVVRGDSAAYFCASSPDRVPQFFGPGTRLTVL.

The J gene is TRBJ2-1, the V gene TRBV20-1, with TRBD2 matching 7 bases. Germline values: CDR1 DFQATT, CDR2 SNEGSKA (reference sequence). The CDR3 contains 15 residues. The V segment lost 3 bases and the J segment 3 bases; nucleotides outside the gene matches: 8. CDR3 in amino acids: CSASERGPGYNEQFF. As DNA, the CDR3 is TGCAGTGCTAGTGAGCGGGGCCCCGGCTACAATGAGCAGTTCTTC.

The chain joins TRBV4-2 to TRBJ1-2; 9 positions agree with TRBD1. V lost 3 bases and J lost 2; bases outside the gene matches: 7. CDR1 and CDR2 (germline): LGHNA, YNFKEQ. The CDR3 spans 16 residues. The CDR3 DNA reads as TGTGCCAGCAGCCAGGACAACAGGGGGCGCAACTATGGCTACACCTTC. Translating gives CASSQDNRGRNYGYTF.

This chain connects TRBV20-1 to TRBJ2-7; 7 nucleotides align to TRBD2. Germline loops: CDR1 DFQATT, CDR2 SNEGSKA (reference sequence). Trimming removed 4 bases from V and 4 bases from J; junction bases left unmatched: 1. This CDR3 contains 11 residues. This CDR3 reads CSATRGYEQYF. DNA of the CDR3: TGCAGTGCTACGCGGGGGTACGAGCAGTACTTC.

This sequence joins TRBV4-1 and TRBJ2-1, with D maybe TRBD1 (5 bases). The CDR3 sequence is 15 residues long. Germline CDR1 MGHRA, CDR2 YSYEKL. With 0 bases removed from V and 9 bases from J, the gap between germline ends came to 15 bases. CDR3 DNA: TGCGCCAGCAGCCAAGATCCGGTCAGGGCAAGTGAGCAGTTCTTC. It encodes CASSQDPVRASEQFF.

The rearrangement links TRBV29-1 to TRBJ1-2; 7 nucleotides agree with TRBD1. The CDR3 loop spans 12 amino acids. Germline trimming cut 6 bases from V and 6 bases from J; bases unmatched to any gene: 7. Germline loops: CDR1 SQVTM, CDR2 ANQGSEA. The CDR3 region is CSVSLTGDGYTF. The CDR3 coding sequence is TGCAGCGTCTCGTTAACAGGGGATGGCTACACCTTC.

The V and J genes are TRBV6-5 and TRBJ1-4; 7 nucleotides align to TRBD1. The CDR3 loop spans 14 amino acids. Trimming took 7 bases from V and 4 from J; bases not matched to a gene: 6. Germline CDR1 MNHEY, CDR2 SVGAGI. The CDR3: CASTRDRNNEKLFF. Written as DNA, the CDR3 is TGTGCCAGCACTCGGGACAGAAATAATGAAAAACTGTTTTTT.

V is TRBV19 and J is TRBJ2-7, with 10 bases matching TRBD1. Trimming at V came to 4 bases and at J to 3 bases, leaving 12 bases not matched to a gene. This CDR3 has 17 amino acids. Germline loops: CDR1 LNHDA, CDR2 SQIVND (reference sequence). CDR3 nucleotide sequence: TGTGCCAGTAGTACGCGCCCGGGACAGGGGATCGGCTACGAGCAGTACTTC. Translation gives CASSTRPGQGIGYEQYF.

The chain couples TRBV27 to TRBJ1-5; TRBD1 aligns across 7 bases. Germline CDR1 is MNHEY and CDR2 is SMNVEV (reference sequence). V trimming: 5 bases; J trimming: 7 bases; junction bases outside the gene matches: 8. There are 14 residues in the CDR3. The CDR3 sequence: CASSLRQGRQPQHF. The CDR3 DNA sequence: TGTGCCAGCAGTCTCAGACAGGGTAGGCAGCCCCAGCATTTT.

This rearrangement joins TRBV7-8 to TRBJ2-3; 10 bases line up with TRBD2. The CDR3 has 15 amino acids. With V trimmed by 7 bases and J by 5 bases, 9 bases remained unmatched. Germline V lookup: CDR1 SGHVS, CDR2 FQNEAQ. The DNA for the CDR3 is TGTGCCAGCATTGGTCTAGCGGGAGTAGGAGATACGCAGTATTTT. Residues: CASIGLAGVGDTQYF. The full variable domain, with the rest looked up from reference TRBV7-8 and TRBJ2-3, is GAGVSQSPRYKVAKRGQDVALRCDPISGHVSLFWYQQALGQGPEFLTYFQNEAQLDKSGLPSDRFFAERPEGSVSTLKIQRTQQEDSAVYLCASIGLAGVGDTQYFGPGTRLTVL.

The chain employs TRBV12-3 or TRBV12-4 and TRBJ2-2; D gene unclear. This CDR3 comprises 11 residues. V was clipped by 5 bases and J by 7 bases, with 5 bases between them. This CDR3 reads CASSPYGELFF. The CDR3 nucleotides are TGTGCCAGCAGTCCTTACGGGGAGCTGTTTTTT.

This chain joins TRBV4-2 and TRBJ2-7, with TRBD1 matching 8 bases. The CDR3 contains 18 residues. Trimming at V came to 0 bases and at J to 4 bases, leaving 14 bases not matched to a gene. Germline V gene data show CDR1 as LGHNA and CDR2 as YNFKEQ. This chain's CDR3 is CASSQDLRGQDLFYEQYF. In DNA form, the CDR3 reads TGTGCCAGCAGCCAAGATCTCAGGGGGCAAGACCTATTTTACGAGCAGTACTTC.

This clone has just one count. V and J are TRBV10-3 and TRBJ2-3; TRBD2 matches at 10 bases. The CDR3 spans 16 residues. Trimming removed 2 bases from V and 5 bases from J; junction bases left unmatched: 7. CDR1 is ENHRY, CDR2 SYGVKD, per germline. CDR3 sequence reads: CAISESGGAVGDTQYF. In nucleotides, the CDR3 is TGTGCCATCAGTGAGAGCGGGGGGGCGGTTGGAGATACGCAGTATTTT.

The V gene is TRBV28, the J gene TRBJ1-3; no clear D gene. CDR3 length: 17 amino acids. V was pared by 5 bases and J by 0 bases, with 17 bases between. Per the germline V gene, CDR1 is MDHEN and CDR2 is SYDVKM. The CDR3 DNA reads as TGTGCCAGCAGTGCTACAGAGGGAAGGAGCTCTGGAAACACCATATATTTT. Translating it yields CASSATEGRSSGNTIYF.

This rearrangement joins TRBV24-1 to TRBJ2-3; 8 bases are a match to TRBD2. Trimming cost V 0 bases and J 2 bases; bases outside gene matches: 12. This CDR3 is 19 amino acids long. Germline assignment: CDR1 KGHDR and CDR2 SFDVKD. DNA of the CDR3: TGTGCCACCAGTGATTTGCCCGGTCGAGCGGGAGTGGACACAGATACGCAGTATTTT. This gives the protein CATSDLPGRAGVDTDTQYF.

V gene TRBV29-1 combines with J gene TRBJ2-2; D perhaps matches TRBD2 (6 bases). The CDR3 contains 13 residues. The germline gives CDR1 SQVTM, CDR2 ANQGSEA. V dropped 3 bases and J dropped 4 bases, with 9 bases sitting between them. DNA of the CDR3: TGCAGCGTTGATAGGGGAGGCACCGGGGAGCTGTTTTTT. It is translated as CSVDRGGTGELFF.

This clone has just one count. The chain joins TRBV5-4 to TRBJ2-1; 13 positions agree with TRBD2. The CDR3 extends over 16 amino acids. V shed 3 bases and J 7 bases; nucleotides not matched to a gene: 7. The germline gives CDR1 SGHNT, CDR2 YYREEE (reference sequence). The CDR3 nucleotides read TGTGCCAGCAGCTGGGGGGGACTAGCGGGGTTTAATGAGCAGTTCTTC. Its protein product is CASSWGGLAGFNEQFF.

The chain recombines TRBV5-4 with TRBJ2-7, with D unclear. Germline V gene sequence: CDR1 SGHNT, CDR2 YYREEE (reference sequence). Deletions cut 1 base from V and 1 base from J, with 12 bases between. The CDR3 is made up of 15 amino acids. CDR3 bases: TGTGCCAGCAGCTTGTCTCCTGGCAGTTCCTACGAGCAGTACTTC. It translates to CASSLSPGSSYEQYF.

V usage is TRBV6-1 and J usage is TRBJ2-7, with TRBD1 identical over 9 bases. In germline, CDR1 is MNHNS, CDR2 SASEGT. The V segment lost 1 base and the J segment 2 bases; nucleotides outside the gene matches: 3. The CDR3 spans 15 residues. The DNA of the CDR3 is TGTGCCAGCAGTGAAGGGGGGACAGGGACCTACGAGCAGTACTTC. Amino acids: CASSEGGTGTYEQYF.

This chain joins TRBV7-8 and TRBJ1-1; 8 nucleotides align to TRBD1. Germline lookup yields CDR1 SGHVS and CDR2 FQNEAQ. This CDR3 has 13 residues. V gave up 5 bases and J gave up 9 bases; unmatched junction bases: 8. CDR3 bases: TGTGCCAGCAGCGACCGGACAGGGATAAAAGCTTTCTTT. It translates to CASSDRTGIKAFF.

The rearrangement joins TRBV30 to TRBJ2-5; 9 bases map to TRBD1. The CDR3 is 13 residues long. V shed 4 bases, J shed 4 bases, and the junction held 4 bases outside the gene matches. CDR1 GTSNPN and CDR2 SVGIG come from the germline V gene (reference sequence). CDR3 in DNA: TGTGCCTGGAATACAGGGGGCGGAGAGACCCAGTACTTC. This translates into CAWNTGGGETQYF.

This rearrangement joins TRBV5-5 to TRBJ2-1, with a weak D call TRBD1 (6 bases). The germline V gene has CDR1 SGHKS and CDR2 YYEKEE (reference sequence). Trimming removed 2 bases from V and 6 bases from J, with 15 bases in between. This CDR3 is 15 amino acids long. The CDR3 reads CASSLGTITINEQFF. CDR3 coding DNA: TGTGCCAGCAGCTTAGGGACAATTACAATCAATGAGCAGTTCTTC.

The chain links TRBV7-9 to TRBJ1-1, with D possibly being TRBD1 (5 bases). This CDR3 region has 13 residues. Germline V gives CDR1 SEHNR, CDR2 FQNEAQ (reference sequence). Trimming stripped 3 bases from V and 6 bases from J, with 11 bases between. As DNA, the CDR3 is TGTGCCAGCAGCTTGATACAGGCGGCTGAAGCTTTCTTT. It specifies CASSLIQAAEAFF.

The gene calls are TRBV5-6 and TRBJ2-3; 9 bases line up with TRBD2. Germline CDR1 is SGHDT and CDR2 is YYEEEE. CDR3 size: 16 residues. V shed 2 bases, J shed 1 base, and the junction held 5 bases outside the gene matches. The CDR3 DNA is TGTGCCAGCAGCTTACTATTAGCGGGGGGCACAGATACGCAGTATTTT. This codes for CASSLLLAGGTDTQYF.

This chain links TRBV7-2 with TRBJ1-2, with 10 nucleotides matching TRBD1. Trimming at V came to 5 bases and at J to 7 bases, leaving 7 bases not matched to a gene. Per the germline V gene, CDR1 is SGHTA and CDR2 is FQGNSA. The length of the CDR3 is 14 residues. The CDR3 sequence is CASSARTGGPGYTF. The CDR3 nucleotides are TGTGCCAGCAGCGCCAGGACAGGGGGTCCTGGCTACACCTTC.

The rearrangement links TRBV4-3 to TRBJ2-1; perhaps TRBD1 as D (6 bases). The V gene lost 1 base and the J gene lost 0 bases, with 19 bases spanning the gap. The germline V gene has CDR1 LGHNA and CDR2 YSLEER. The CDR3 totals 19 residues. CDR3 nucleotide sequence: TGCGCCAGCAGCCAAGTGCTCACTAAAAAAGGGGGCTCCTACAATGAGCAGTTCTTC. Its protein is CASSQVLTKKGGSYNEQFF.

J is TRBJ2-3 and V is TRBV6-2 or TRBV6-3, with 7 bases that match TRBD2. Germline V CDR1 and CDR2: MNHEY, SVGEGT. The V segment lost 2 bases and the J segment 0 bases; nucleotides outside the gene matches: 2. The CDR3 has 15 residues. The CDR3 is CASSYGLESTDTQYF. For the CDR3, the DNA is TGTGCCAGCAGTTACGGACTAGAAAGCACAGATACGCAGTATTTT.

This clone was observed once. V is TRBV5-5 and J is TRBJ2-2, with D hard to call. Trimming took 1 base from V and 2 from J, leaving 3 bases between them. The CDR3 covers 13 residues. The germline gives CDR1 SGHKS, CDR2 YYEKEE (reference sequence). CDR3 sequence (DNA): TGTGCCAGCAGCTTGTATAACACCGGGGAGCTGTTTTTT. It encodes CASSLYNTGELFF. Full variable domain (missing parts from reference TRBV5-5 and TRBJ2-2): DAGVTQSPTHLIKTRGQQVTLRCSPISGHKSVSWYQQVLGQGPQFIFQYYEKEERGRGNFPDRFSARQFPNYSSELNVNALLLGDSALYLCASSLYNTGELFFGEGSRLTVL.

This clone was seen just once. This chain joins TRBV4-2 and TRBJ1-5, with 7 bases matching TRBD1. The CDR3 length is 16 residues. Germline values: CDR1 LGHNA, CDR2 YNFKEQ. The ends lost 4 bases at V and 2 bases at J; junction bases unmatched: 8. CDR3 sequence (DNA): TGTGCCAGCAGCCTCGGACAGGATCGAGGCAATCAGCCCCAGCATTTT. Translation: CASSLGQDRGNQPQHF.

The chain carries TRBV28 and TRBJ2-1; D is undetermined. This CDR3 has 14 residues. Germline V CDR1 and CDR2: MDHEN, SYDVKM. V was shortened by 6 bases and J by 0 bases, with 9 bases between the two germline ends. The CDR3 DNA reads TGTGCCAGCAGCCCCGGTGACTCCTACAATGAGCAGTTCTTC. This gives the protein CASSPGDSYNEQFF. The full variable domain, completed using reference TRBV28 and TRBJ2-1, is DVKVTQSSRYLVKRTGEKVFLECVQDMDHENMFWYRQDPGLGLRLIYFSYDVKMKEKGDIPEGYSVSREKKERFSLILESASTNQTSMYLCASSPGDSYNEQFFGPGTRLTVL.